This entry lists 21 T cell receptor beta chains sequenced from one sample in a study of cytomegalovirus exposure and HLA in healthy donors. The PCR contained 60 Vbeta and 13 Jbeta primers. The method was immunoSEQ multiplex PCR; TCRdb's version includes in-frame clones alone and lacks a portion of them. The table lists 140,000 or so clones. Input material: PBMCs. Receptors were obtained from a male donor in good health and CMV-seronegative.

V gene TRBV2 combines with J gene TRBJ1-2; the match to TRBD1 covers 7 bases. Per the germline V gene, CDR1 is SNHLY and CDR2 is FYNNEI. The V segment lost 5 bases and the J segment 5 bases; nucleotides outside the gene matches: 8. This CDR3 has 14 amino acids. The CDR3 loop is CASSLGGSWYGYTF. For the CDR3, the DNA is TGTGCCAGCAGTCTAGGGGGCTCATGGTATGGCTACACCTTC.

J is TRBJ1-4 and V is TRBV19; possible D gene TRBD1, 6 bases. Trimming took off 3 bases at V and 8 bases at J, with 13 bases between the two ends. The CDR3 has 14 amino acids. Per the germline V gene, CDR1 is LNHDA and CDR2 is SQIVND (reference sequence). The CDR3 DNA follows: TGTGCCAGTAGTATGTGGCAGGGGAAGGAAAAACTGTTTTTT. Amino acids: CASSMWQGKEKLFF.

The chain recombines TRBV11-1 with TRBJ2-7; TRBD2 might be the D (5 bases). The germline gives CDR1 SGHAT, CDR2 FQDESV (reference sequence). This CDR3 has 14 residues. Trimming stripped 8 bases from V and 2 bases from J, with 16 bases between. The CDR3 here is CASARRRPPYEQYF. In DNA form, the CDR3 reads TGTGCCAGCGCGAGGAGGCGCCCACCCTACGAGCAGTACTTC.

The gene calls are TRBV18 and TRBJ1-2; TRBD1 might be the D (5 bases). The CDR3 has 15 residues. Looked up from germline, CDR1 is KGHSH and CDR2 is LQKENI. Trimming took 3 bases from V and 1 from J, leaving 12 bases between them. CDR3 coding DNA: TGTGCCAGCTCACCGGGGCGGGGTTATAACTATGGCTACACCTTC. Protein product: CASSPGRGYNYGYTF.

This chain connects TRBV18 to TRBJ1-2; D might be TRBD1 (5 bases). Trimming pared 1 base from V and 5 bases from J, leaving 14 bases between. Germline CDR1 and CDR2: KGHSH and LQKENI. The CDR3 is 15 amino acids. For the CDR3, the DNA is TGTGCCAGCTCACCACTGGAGGGGATAGGGTATGGCTACACCTTC. Its translation is CASSPLEGIGYGYTF.

The chain recombines TRBV4-2 with TRBJ2-4, with D possibly TRBD2 on 5 matching bases. Between the trimmed V and J ends, which lost 0 bases and 5 bases, there was a span of 14 bases. The CDR3 totals 16 residues. The germline CDR1 and CDR2 sequences are LGHNA and YNFKEQ. The CDR3 is CASSQDLRDYQNIQYF. The CDR3 coding sequence is TGTGCCAGCAGCCAAGATCTAAGAGACTACCAAAACATTCAGTACTTC.

The chain recombines TRBV28 with TRBJ1-4, with 9 bases fitting TRBD1. This CDR3 is built from 18 residues. Losses at the gene ends were 6 bases for V and 0 bases for J; bases not matched to a gene: 11. Germline V CDR1 and CDR2: MDHEN, SYDVKM. As DNA, the CDR3 is TGTGCCAGCAGACCGCCGGGACAGGGTCTAGCAACTAATGAAAAACTGTTTTTT. Translation: CASRPPGQGLATNEKLFF.

This rearrangement joins TRBV5-1 to TRBJ2-2; D call uncertain. Trimming took 2 bases from V and 0 from J, leaving 8 bases between them. The CDR3 extends over 15 amino acids. The germline gives CDR1 SGHRS, CDR2 YFSETQ. The CDR3 region is CASSLVTANTGELFF. Here the CDR3 DNA reads TGCGCCAGCAGCTTAGTAACAGCGAACACCGGGGAGCTGTTTTTT.

This sequence joins TRBV6-5 and TRBJ1-1; D might be TRBD1 (5 bases). The germline CDR1 and CDR2 sequences are MNHEY and SVGAGI. There are 12 residues in the CDR3. Trimming shortened V by 2 bases and J by 8 bases, and 9 bases separated the two germline ends. The CDR3 nucleotides read TGTGCCAGCAGTTACGGGGCCCTGGAAGCTTTCTTT. It specifies CASSYGALEAFF.

CDR3 sequence (DNA): TGCGCCAGCAGCTTGGCTAGGGGACAGGAGGCGAACTATGGCTACACCTTC. This translates into CASSLARGQEANYGYTF. V gene TRBV5-1 combines with J gene TRBJ1-2; the match to TRBD1 covers 8 bases. The CDR3 is 17 amino acids. V lost 0 bases and J lost 2; bases outside the gene matches: 9. CDR1 and CDR2 from the germline V gene are SGHRS and YFSETQ. Using reference TRBV5-1 and TRBJ1-2 for the parts outside the CDR3, the full variable domain is KAGVTQTPRYLIKTRGQQVTLSCSPISGHRSVSWYQQTPGQGLQFLFEYFSETQRNKGNFPGRFSGRQFSNSRSEMNVSTLELGDSALYLCASSLARGQEANYGYTFGSGTRLTVV.

V is TRBV25-1 and J is TRBJ2-2; 11 positions agree with TRBD1. CDR3 size: 14 residues. V dropped 7 bases and J dropped 4; count of bases not matched to a gene: 2. Germline V CDR1 and CDR2: MGHDK, SYGVNS. The CDR3 region has the DNA TGTGCCAGCACCGGGACAGGGGGCACCGGGGAGCTGTTTTTT. Its protein product is CASTGTGGTGELFF.

This chain joins TRBV9 and TRBJ1-1, with a possible D match to TRBD1 (5 bases). The V end was cut by 3 bases, the J end by 2 bases, with 8 bases between. Germline CDR1 reads SGDLS; CDR2 reads YYNGEE. This CDR3 spans 13 amino acids. CDR3 bases: TGTGCCAGCAGCGCACAGGTAAACACTGAAGCTTTCTTT. Amino acids: CASSAQVNTEAFF.

The chain uses TRBV28 and TRBJ1-2; D call uncertain. This CDR3 contains 12 residues. Germline V gives CDR1 MDHEN, CDR2 SYDVKM. Trimming shortened V by 5 bases and J by 8 bases, and 12 bases separated the two germline ends. CDR3 sequence: CASSLVGEGYTF. Here the CDR3 DNA reads TGTGCCAGCAGTCTTGTGGGAGAGGGCTACACCTTC.

The chain links TRBV5-1 to TRBJ1-1, with 8 bases identical to TRBD1. The trim removed 3 bases at V and 4 bases at J, leaving 5 bases unmatched. The CDR3 covers 14 residues. Germline CDR1 is SGHRS and CDR2 is YFSETQ. The CDR3 region is CASSWDRPSTEAFF. CDR3 DNA sequence: TGCGCCAGCAGCTGGGACAGGCCCAGCACTGAAGCTTTCTTT.

V usage is TRBV5-1 and J usage is TRBJ1-5; 7 bases map to TRBD1. V shed 0 bases and J 1 base; nucleotides not matched to a gene: 1. From germline, CDR1 is SGHRS and CDR2 YFSETQ. This CDR3 spans 15 amino acids. CDR3 protein: CASSLEGASNQPQHF. CDR3 nucleotides: TGCGCCAGCAGCTTGGAGGGGGCCAGCAATCAGCCCCAGCATTTT.

V is TRBV10-3 and J is TRBJ1-4; D remains ambiguous. Germline CDR1 reads ENHRY; CDR2 reads SYGVKD. This CDR3 has 13 residues. V lost 3 bases and J lost 3, with 5 bases in between. The CDR3 nucleotides read TGTGCCATCAGTGACAGGTCTAATGAAAAACTGTTTTTT. Amino acids: CAISDRSNEKLFF.

The chain has TRBV18 and TRBJ1-3, with 8 bases fitting TRBD1. The trim removed 3 bases at V and 4 bases at J, leaving 8 bases unmatched. Germline V CDR1 and CDR2: KGHSH, LQKENI. This CDR3 region has 16 residues. As DNA, the CDR3 is TGTGCCAGCTCACCGGGGCAGGGGGCGAAAGGAAACACCATATATTTT. This translates into CASSPGQGAKGNTIYF.

The chain links TRBV6-5 to TRBJ2-7; D possibly corresponds to TRBD1 (6 bases). CDR3 length: 14 residues. Trimming removed 2 bases from V and 2 bases from J, with 10 bases in between. CDR1 and CDR2 from the germline V gene are MNHEY and SVGAGI. CDR3 in DNA: TGTGCCAGCAGTTACGACAGGAAGACCTACGAGCAGTACTTC. Translating it yields CASSYDRKTYEQYF.

The rearrangement joins TRBV9 to TRBJ2-7; possibly TRBD2 for D (5 bases). The CDR3 is 15 residues long. The germline gives CDR1 SGDLS, CDR2 YYNGEE. Trimming removed 4 bases from V and 3 bases from J, with 17 bases in between. As DNA, the CDR3 is TGTGCCAGCAGCCCCCTAGGGCGGGCCTTCTACGAGCAGTACTTC. Amino acid sequence: CASSPLGRAFYEQYF. The whole variable domain, filled in from reference TRBV9 and TRBJ2-7, reads DSGVTQTPKHLITATGQRVTLRCSPRSGDLSVYWYQQSLDQGLQFLIQYYNGEERAKGNILERFSAQQFPDLHSELNLSSLELGDSALYFCASSPLGRAFYEQYFGPGTRLTVT.

The chain employs TRBV29-1 and TRBJ2-2, with D possibly TRBD2 on 5 matching bases. V was cut by 6 bases and J by 5 bases, with 7 bases left in between. CDR1 SQVTM and CDR2 ANQGSEA come from the germline V gene. The CDR3 covers 11 residues. The DNA for the CDR3 is TGCAGCGTCGAGGGTACCGGGGAGCTGTTTTTT. Protein product: CSVEGTGELFF.

The chain couples TRBV28 to TRBJ1-2, with a tentative D call TRBD1 (6 bases). The ends were cut back, 1 base at V and 8 bases at J, with 8 bases in the middle. The CDR3 spans 12 residues. From germline, CDR1 is MDHEN and CDR2 SYDVKM. Here the CDR3 DNA reads TGTGCCAGCAGTTTATACAGGGCAGGCTACACCTTC. It codes for CASSLYRAGYTF.